The entry below describes one T cell receptor (beta chain). These data belong to a study of shared clonotypes between healthy human individuals. Profiling relied on immunoSEQ multiplex PCR, and the TCRdb table lists in-frame clones only, not all of them. Seen here are some 2.3 million clones, approximately 95% observed once, and the top ten hold 0.35% to 0.45%. Trimming cost V 2 bases and J 3 bases, with 8 bases left between them. This CDR3 is built from 14 residues. Per the germline V gene, CDR1 is MNHNS and CDR2 is SASEGT. The TCR originated in a man younger than 30 in good health. Some clones in this sample may be carry-over from other donors' samples. The sequencing input was naive CD4+ T cells from PBMCs. The subset is: CD45RA+ positively selected. The chain employs TRBV6-1 and TRBJ1-5, with D tentatively TRBD1 (5 bases). CDR3 in amino acids: CASSEIRVNQPQHF. CDR3 in DNA: TGTGCCAGCAGTGAAATCAGGGTCAATCAGCCCCAGCATTTT.